This is a list of T cell receptor beta chains from one sample in a study of cytomegalovirus exposure and HLA in healthy donors. Here immunoSEQ multiplex PCR was the method, and the copy in TCRdb shows in-frame clones only, minus some. In the table there are 130,000 or so clones, 85% to 90% of which are singletons. Specimen: PBMCs. The receptors derive from a woman younger than 35 in good health and CMV-seronegative. The CDR3 runs from the conserved cysteine through the conserved F or W. The D gene is left open where the match is weak. Size is stated for part of the rows, as once, few or many counts, or as a class when the clone is expanded.

clone size: .; V gene: TRBV7-9; J gene: TRBJ1-2; D gene: .; CDR3 protein: CASSQGRGDYGYTF; CDR3 DNA: TGTGCCAGCAGCCAGGGGAGGGGCGACTATGGCTACACCTTC
clone size: .; V gene: TRBV6-4; J gene: TRBJ2-3; D gene: TRBD2; CDR3 protein: CASSASGATDTQYF; CDR3 DNA: TGTGCCAGCAGTGCCAGCGGGGCCACAGATACGCAGTATTTT
clone size: .; V gene: TRBV6-1; J gene: TRBJ1-2; D gene: .; CDR3 protein: CASSGQTNYGYTF; CDR3 DNA: TGTGCCAGCAGTGGACAGACTAACTATGGCTACACCTTC
clone size: .; V gene: TRBV7-8; J gene: TRBJ1-1; D gene: TRBD1; CDR3 protein: CASSFTRQGNTEAFF; CDR3 DNA: TGTGCCAGCAGCTTTACGAGACAGGGGAACACTGAAGCTTTCTTT
clone size: .; V gene: TRBV2; J gene: TRBJ2-5; D gene: .; CDR3 protein: CTSGSRSGGETQYF; CDR3 DNA: TGTACCAGCGGTAGCCGCTCAGGGGGGGAGACCCAGTACTTC
clone size: .; V gene: TRBV2; J gene: TRBJ2-1; D gene: .; CDR3 protein: CASSGFDEQFF; CDR3 DNA: TGTGCCAGCTCCGGGTTCGACGAGCAGTTCTTC
clone size: .; V gene: TRBV5-1; J gene: TRBJ1-6; D gene: .; CDR3 protein: CASSLFGGSPSPLHF; CDR3 DNA: TGCGCCAGCAGCTTATTCGGAGGCTCGCCATCACCCCTCCACTTT
clone size: few; V gene: TRBV25-1; J gene: TRBJ1-2; D gene: .; CDR3 protein: CASSEGRGYGYTF; CDR3 DNA: TGTGCCAGCAGTGAGGGTAGGGGCTATGGCTACACCTTC
clone size: .; V gene: TRBV5-1; J gene: TRBJ2-5; D gene: TRBD2; CDR3 protein: CASSLTSGGQVETQYF; CDR3 DNA: TGCGCCAGCAGCTTAACTAGCGGGGGACAGGTAGAGACCCAGTACTTC
clone size: .; V gene: TRBV2; J gene: TRBJ2-5; D gene: .; CDR3 protein: CASTPWAAPETQYF; CDR3 DNA: TGTGCCAGCACCCCCTGGGCAGCCCCAGAGACCCAGTACTTC
clone size: once; V gene: TRBV6-5; J gene: TRBJ2-7; D gene: TRBD2; CDR3 protein: CASSQTSGGPYEQYF; CDR3 DNA: TGTGCCAGCAGTCAGACTAGCGGGGGGCCCTACGAGCAGTACTTC
clone size: .; V gene: TRBV19; J gene: TRBJ1-5; D gene: .; CDR3 protein: CASSSRLDRVQPQHF; CDR3 DNA: TGTGCCAGTAGTTCCCGCCTGGACAGAGTTCAGCCCCAGCATTTT
clone size: .; V gene: TRBV5-1; J gene: TRBJ2-1; D gene: .; CDR3 protein: CASSSPTRYNEQFF; CDR3 DNA: TGCGCCAGCAGCTCCCCGACTCGTTACAATGAGCAGTTCTTC
clone size: .; V gene: TRBV25-1; J gene: TRBJ1-6; D gene: TRBD1; CDR3 protein: CASSLAGGYNSPLHF; CDR3 DNA: TGTGCCAGCAGTTTAGCAGGGGGATATAATTCACCCCTCCACTTT
clone size: .; V gene: TRBV5-1; J gene: TRBJ1-2; D gene: TRBD1; CDR3 protein: CASSPGQSYYGYTF; CDR3 DNA: TGCGCCAGCAGCCCGGGACAGTCTTACTATGGCTACACCTTC
clone size: .; V gene: TRBV9; J gene: TRBJ2-1; D gene: .; CDR3 protein: CASSVEGGLYNEQFF; CDR3 DNA: TGTGCCAGCAGCGTAGAGGGCGGGCTTTACAATGAGCAGTTCTTC
clone size: .; V gene: TRBV27; J gene: TRBJ2-5; D gene: .; CDR3 protein: CASSPRSQETQYF; CDR3 DNA: TGTGCCAGCAGTCCCCGCAGCCAAGAGACCCAGTACTTC
clone size: .; V gene: TRBV6-5; J gene: TRBJ1-1; D gene: .; CDR3 protein: CASSYSLNTEAFF; CDR3 DNA: TGTGCCAGCAGTTACTCGTTAAACACTGAAGCTTTCTTT
clone size: .; V gene: TRBV10-1; J gene: TRBJ2-7; D gene: .; CDR3 protein: CASSGTFAGSEQYF; CDR3 DNA: TGCGCCAGCAGTGGTACATTCGCGGGATCCGAGCAGTACTTC
clone size: .; V gene: TRBV6-1; J gene: TRBJ1-3; D gene: .; CDR3 protein: CASSEDSSSGNTIYF; CDR3 DNA: TGTGCCAGCAGTGAAGACTCGAGCTCTGGAAACACCATATATTTT
clone size: .; V gene: TRBV11-2; J gene: TRBJ2-3; D gene: .; CDR3 protein: CASSLEIADTQYF; CDR3 DNA: TGTGCCAGCAGCTTAGAAATAGCGGATACGCAGTATTTT
clone size: .; V gene: TRBV18; J gene: TRBJ2-1; D gene: .; CDR3 protein: CASSPPVRNEQFF; CDR3 DNA: TGTGCCAGCTCACCACCGGTTCGGAATGAGCAGTTCTTC
clone size: .; V gene: TRBV5-4; J gene: TRBJ2-5; D gene: TRBD2; CDR3 protein: CASSWDSGGETQYF; CDR3 DNA: TGTGCCAGCAGCTGGGATAGCGGGGGGGAGACCCAGTACTTC
clone size: .; V gene: TRBV12-2; J gene: TRBJ1-5; D gene: .; CDR3 protein: CASRLENEGLYSNQPQHF; CDR3 DNA: TGTGCAAGTCGCTTAGAAAATGAGGGACTGTATAGCAATCAGCCCCAGCATTTT
clone size: .; V gene: TRBV5-1; J gene: TRBJ2-5; D gene: .; CDR3 protein: CASSPPLGGWISETQYF; CDR3 DNA: TGCGCCAGCAGCCCGCCCCTAGGGGGTTGGATTTCGGAGACCCAGTACTTC
clone size: .; V gene: TRBV14; J gene: TRBJ1-2; D gene: TRBD1; CDR3 protein: CASSHSPWTGRYGYTF; CDR3 DNA: TGTGCCAGCAGCCACTCTCCATGGACAGGTCGCTATGGCTACACCTTC
clone size: once; V gene: TRBV28; J gene: TRBJ2-7; D gene: .; CDR3 protein: CASSLSGLGYEQYF; CDR3 DNA: TGTGCCAGCAGTTTATCGGGGTTAGGCTACGAGCAGTACTTC
clone size: .; V gene: TRBV5-6; J gene: TRBJ2-7; D gene: TRBD1; CDR3 protein: CASSLVGQSYEQYF; CDR3 DNA: TGTGCCAGCAGCTTGGTGGGACAGAGCTACGAGCAGTACTTC
clone size: .; V gene: TRBV6-1; J gene: TRBJ2-5; D gene: .; CDR3 protein: CASSPLSGETQYF; CDR3 DNA: TGTGCCAGCAGCCCTTTGTCCGGAGAGACCCAGTACTTC
clone size: .; V gene: TRBV11-3; J gene: TRBJ2-7; D gene: TRBD2; CDR3 protein: CASSLDPGLASEQYF; CDR3 DNA: TGTGCCAGCAGCTTAGATCCCGGACTAGCTAGCGAGCAGTACTTC
clone size: .; V gene: TRBV20-1; J gene: TRBJ1-2; D gene: .; CDR3 protein: CSLSNYGYTF; CDR3 DNA: TGCAGTCTCTCTAACTATGGCTACACCTTC
clone size: .; V gene: TRBV6-5; J gene: TRBJ2-2; D gene: .; CDR3 protein: CASSYPSGGELFF; CDR3 DNA: TGTGCCAGCAGTTACCCCTCGGGGGGGGAGCTGTTTTTT
clone size: .; V gene: TRBV6-1; J gene: TRBJ1-1; D gene: TRBD1; CDR3 protein: CASSKQGNGAEAFF; CDR3 DNA: TGTGCCAGCAGTAAACAGGGGAATGGGGCTGAAGCTTTCTTT
clone size: .; V gene: TRBV4-1; J gene: TRBJ1-6; D gene: .; CDR3 protein: CASSRREAALSPLHF; CDR3 DNA: TGCGCCAGCAGCCGCCGGGAGGCTGCTTTGTCACCCCTCCACTTT
clone size: .; V gene: TRBV5-1; J gene: TRBJ1-4; D gene: .; CDR3 protein: CASSFPGREKLFF; CDR3 DNA: TGCGCCAGCAGCTTCCCCGGGAGGGAAAAACTGTTTTTT
clone size: once; V gene: TRBV12-5; J gene: TRBJ1-4; D gene: .; CDR3 protein: CAKRRSPEKLFF; CDR3 DNA: TGTGCGAAGAGGCGCAGCCCAGAAAAACTGTTTTTT
clone size: .; V gene: TRBV6-5; J gene: TRBJ1-6; D gene: .; CDR3 protein: CASSKTGLYSSPLHF; CDR3 DNA: TGTGCCAGCAGTAAAACAGGGCTGTACAGTTCACCCCTCCACTTT